These T cell receptor beta chains were read from a single sample in a study of CD8 T cells in ankylosing spondylitis. TCRdb itself ran the 5' RACE reads through MiXCR, one entry per CDR3 protein. The sample contains 150,000 or so distinct CDR3 sequences, roughly 10% of which appear only once. The material sequenced was blood, either unsorted or a sorted T cell fraction (not recorded which). The receptors derive from a female donor with ankylosing spondylitis or in good health (not recorded which). CDR3s include the opening cysteine and the closing phenylalanine or tryptophan. Each record gives: D gene, J gene, V gene, clone size, CDR3 DNA, CDR3 protein. The D gene is left open where the match is weak. Only part of the rows carry a size: once, few, many, or a class if the clone is expanded.

>TRBD1|TRBJ2-7|TRBV27|.
TGTGCCAGCAGTTTACGGACAGGAAACTACGAGCAGTACTTC
CASSLRTGNYEQYF
>.|TRBJ2-2|TRBV5-6|.
TGTGCCAGCAGCGCCGGGCCAGAAACCGGGGAGCTGTTTTTT
CASSAGPETGELFF
>TRBD2|TRBJ2-2|TRBV6-5|.
TGTGCCAGCAGTGACGGACTAGCGGGCGGGGAGCTGTTTTTT
CASSDGLAGGELFF
>.|TRBJ2-1|TRBV29-1|few
TGCAGCGCCGTGGCCCCGCGGGATCAGAATGAGCAGTTCTTC
CSAVAPRDQNEQFF
>.|TRBJ2-4|TRBV4-2|many
TGTGCCAGCAGCTCAAGCGTGGGGGAATCAGCCAAAAACATTCAGTACTTC
CASSSSVGESAKNIQYF
>.|TRBJ2-1|TRBV5-1|many
TGCGCCAGCAGCTTGTCCCCGGACGGCTCCTACAATGAGCAGTTCTTC
CASSLSPDGSYNEQFF
>TRBD1|TRBJ1-2|TRBV6-6|many
TGTGCCAGCAGTTACCTGGACAGGTCGGGCTACACCTTC
CASSYLDRSGYTF
>TRBD1|TRBJ2-1|TRBV13|.
TGTGCCAGCAGCCAAGACAGGGGGGCCTACAATGAGCAGTTCTTC
CASSQDRGAYNEQFF
>TRBD2|TRBJ2-7|TRBV5-5|few
TGTGCCAGCAGCTTGAGGGGTCTAGCGGGCCCCTACGAGCAGTACTTC
CASSLRGLAGPYEQYF
>.|TRBJ1-2|TRBV27|few
TGTGCCAGCAGCGGCACGGCTAACTATGGCTACACCTTC
CASSGTANYGYTF
>.|TRBJ1-2|TRBV4-1|.
TGCGCCAGCAGCCAAGAGGGTTCAGTAGGGGATTCTCTTGGCTACACCTTC
CASSQEGSVGDSLGYTF